These 7 T cell receptor beta chains were sequenced from one sample in a study of T cell changes during pregnancy in multiple sclerosis. Some clones are missing from TCRdb's copy, which holds only in-frame ones; the method was immunoSEQ multiplex PCR. The profile shows 45,000 to 50,000 clones, nearly 95% of them singletons. This material consisted of peripheral blood, taken in the third trimester of pregnancy. Receptor source: a female donor with multiple sclerosis, enrolled in a pregnancy study.

The chain joins TRBV19 to TRBJ2-7; 13 bases line up with TRBD2. Germline assignment: CDR1 LNHDA and CDR2 SQIVND (reference sequence). The ends lost 5 bases at V and 8 bases at J; junction bases unmatched: 6. The CDR3 runs to 14 residues. The CDR3 spells CASSPGTSGIQQYF. The CDR3 nucleotides read TGTGCCAGTAGTCCAGGGACTAGCGGGATTCAGCAGTACTTC.

The rearrangement links TRBV12-2 to TRBJ2-7; the table calls TRBD2, which could not be checked here. TRBV12-2 is recorded as a pseudogene. This CDR3 contains 17 residues. The CDR3 loop reads CASRLAGVLTRWDEQYF. Here the CDR3 DNA reads TGTGCAAGTCGCTTAGCGGGAGTCCTCACCCGGTGGGACGAGCAGTACTTC.

V is TRBV15 and J is TRBJ1-2; 7 positions agree with TRBD1. Germline V gene data show CDR1 as LNHNV and CDR2 as YYDKDF (reference sequence). The CDR3 sequence is 13 residues long. Trimming cost V 3 bases and J 2 bases; bases outside gene matches: 0. DNA of the CDR3: TGTGCCACCAGCAGGGGACAGAACTATGGCTACACCTTC. It codes for CATSRGQNYGYTF.

This clone was observed once. The chain carries TRBV11-3 and TRBJ2-5, with TRBD1 matching 10 bases. V shed 5 bases, J shed 5 bases, and the junction held 8 bases outside the gene matches. Germline-derived CDR1 and CDR2 are SGHNT and YENEEA. This CDR3 has 15 residues. DNA of the CDR3: TGTGCCAGCAGCACCCGGGACAGGGGCGGTGAGACCCAGTACTTC. It translates to CASSTRDRGGETQYF.

This rearrangement joins TRBV5-6 to TRBJ2-7, with D possibly being TRBD2 (6 bases). Trimming removed 4 bases from V and 1 base from J, with 15 bases in between. Germline CDR1 and CDR2: SGHDT and YYEEEE. The CDR3 is made up of 15 amino acids. CDR3 amino acids: CASSITGLGSYEQYF. DNA for the CDR3: TGTGCCAGCAGCATAACGGGACTCGGATCCTACGAGCAGTACTTC.

The chain is built from TRBV11-2 and TRBJ2-5; 10 bases line up with TRBD1. J was trimmed by 5 bases and V by 5 bases; bases with no gene match: 8. This CDR3 is built from 15 residues. CDR1 is SGHAT, CDR2 FQNNGV, per germline. CDR3 protein: CASSARQGAGETQYF. In nucleotides, the CDR3 is TGTGCCAGCAGCGCTCGACAGGGGGCGGGGGAGACCCAGTACTTC.

This chain links TRBV18 with TRBJ2-5; D ambiguous. Trimming pared 0 bases from V and 1 base from J, leaving 6 bases between. The CDR3 totals 14 residues. CDR1 KGHSH and CDR2 LQKENI come from the germline V gene. The CDR3 spells CASSPPGSQETQYF. CDR3 nucleotides: TGTGCCAGCTCACCACCGGGCAGCCAAGAGACCCAGTACTTC.